Following are 10 T cell receptor beta chains from one sample sequenced in a study of T-cell memory formation after mild COVID-19 (TCRdb year 2021). Library creation used 5' RACE. The sequencer was an Illumina NovaSeq 6000. TCRdb took the public reads, trimmed them with fastp at Q25, ran MiXCR for clone calling and kept in-frame beta chains. Rows matching on CDR3 protein sequence are summarized as one entry with the most common DNA and genes. This sample comprises some 180,000 distinct CDR3 sequences, under 20% of them detected only once. The top ten constitute around 3.9% of the sample. Sample: PBMCs or a T cell subset sorted from them (not recorded which). The receptors derive from a man younger than 35 who had mild COVID-19 (a few samples of this study predate the infection). The sample titles of this study are shuffled in the database, so cell type and time point are left out; the donor was told from shared clones.

CDR3 bases: TGTGCCAGCAGTTCTACGATGGGGCAGGGAGACAATGAAAAACTGTTTTTT. This sequence encodes CASSSTMGQGDNEKLFF. The chain couples TRBV12-3 or TRBV12-4 to TRBJ1-4, with D perhaps TRBD1 (5 bases). The CDR3 extends over 17 amino acids. V was pared by 4 bases and J by 5 bases, with 20 bases between.

This clonotype showed up many times. J is TRBJ1-1 and V is TRBV5-1; the match to TRBD1 covers 7 bases. The germline gives CDR1 SGHRS, CDR2 YFSETQ. Losses at the gene ends were 1 base for V and 3 bases for J; bases not matched to a gene: 6. The CDR3 runs to 15 residues. The CDR3 reads CASSLRQGGDTEAFF. The CDR3 nucleotides read TGCGCCAGCAGCTTGCGACAGGGAGGCGACACTGAAGCTTTCTTT.

J is TRBJ1-2 and V is TRBV12-3 or TRBV12-4; TRBD1 matches at 11 bases. V was clipped by 4 bases and J by 5 bases; unmatched bases: 9. The CDR3 sequence is 16 residues long. This CDR3 is CASSSRGQGARYGYTF. The CDR3 region has the DNA TGTGCCAGCAGTTCCCGCGGACAGGGGGCGCGGTATGGCTACACCTTC.

This clonotype was seen only a few times. V and J are TRBV18 and TRBJ1-1; D perhaps matches TRBD1 (6 bases). This CDR3 comprises 12 residues. In germline, CDR1 is KGHSH, CDR2 LQKENI. Trimming cost V 3 bases and J 10 bases, with 12 bases left between them. CDR3 nucleotide sequence: TGTGCCAGCTCACCCCAGGGGTTCGCAGCTTTCTTT. This encodes CASSPQGFAAFF.

The chain carries TRBV12-3 or TRBV12-4 and TRBJ1-1; the match to TRBD1 covers 8 bases. This CDR3 has 15 residues. V lost 5 bases and J lost 0; bases outside the gene matches: 5. DNA of the CDR3: TGTGCCAGCAGTCCAGGGGGCTCTATGAACACTGAAGCTTTCTTT. It codes for CASSPGGSMNTEAFF.

The CDR3 DNA follows: TGTGCCAGCTCACCTCCAGCGGGGTACAATGAGCAGTTCTTC. Its translation is CASSPPAGYNEQFF. V is TRBV18 and J is TRBJ2-1; 7 bases fit TRBD2. Germline CDR1 and CDR2: KGHSH and LQKENI. The CDR3 sequence is 14 residues long. V lost 3 bases, J lost 4 bases, and 3 bases stayed unmatched. Filled out from reference TRBV18 and TRBJ2-1, the complete variable domain reads NAGVMQNPRHLVRRRGQEARLRCSPMKGHSHVYWYRQLPEEGLKFMVYLQKENIIDESGMPKERFSAEFPKEGPSILRIQQVVRGDSAAYFCASSPPAGYNEQFFGPGTRLTVL.

This clonotype was observed many times. This chain links TRBV7-7 with TRBJ2-2; D may be TRBD1 or TRBD2 (6 bases each). Germline CDR1 and CDR2: SSHAT and FNYEAQ (reference sequence). The V end lost 2 bases, the J end lost 3 bases, and 10 bases lay between the germline ends. The CDR3 has 15 amino acids. In nucleotides, the CDR3 is TGTGCCAGCAGCTTAAGAGGGGGGTACACCGGGGAGCTGTTTTTT. Translated, it gives CASSLRGGYTGELFF. Filled out from reference TRBV7-7 and TRBJ2-2, the complete variable domain reads GAGVSQSPRYKVTKRGQDVTLRCDPISSHATLYWYQQALGQGPEFLTYFNYEAQPDKSGLPSDRFSAERPEGSISTLTIQRTEQRDSAMYRCASSLRGGYTGELFFGEGSRLTVL.

This rearrangement joins TRBV29-1 to TRBJ1-1; tentatively, D is TRBD1 (6 bases). The length of the CDR3 is 15 residues. CDR1 is SQVTM and CDR2 is ANQGSEA in the germline V gene. V lost 7 bases to trimming and J lost 0 bases, with 18 bases between them. The CDR3 reads CSAGGTSGMNTEAFF. CDR3 sequence (DNA): TGCAGCGCTGGGGGGACATCCGGGATGAACACTGAAGCTTTCTTT.

The chain combines TRBV7-2 with TRBJ1-3; D remains unclear. V shed 6 bases and J shed 4 bases, with 4 bases lying between them. The CDR3 runs 11 residues. Per the germline V gene, CDR1 is SGHTA and CDR2 is FQGNSA. DNA for the CDR3: TGTGCCAGCAGACAAGGAAACACCATATATTTT. It codes for CASRQGNTIYF.

This clonotype occurred a few times. The chain uses TRBV2 and TRBJ1-2; D call uncertain. CDR1 and CDR2 from the germline V gene are SNHLY and FYNNEI. This CDR3 has 13 amino acids. V was clipped by 6 bases and J by 8 bases, with 16 bases between them. In DNA, the CDR3 is TGTGCCAGCAGAAGGCTGCAGGATTCGGGCTACACCTTC. Translating gives CASRRLQDSGYTF.